The TCR beta chain described here comes from a study of molecular identifiers for immune sequencing clone quantification. TCRdb reprocessed the PCR reads via MiXCR and lists one record per CDR3 protein. Of 460,000 or so distinct CDR3 sequences in the sample, about 25% were seen once. This CDR3 comprises 13 residues. Germline CDR1 and CDR2: DFQATT and SNEGSKA (reference sequence). The junction had 7 bases not matched to a gene; V was cut back by 5 bases and J by 4 bases. The rearrangement uses TRBV20-1 and TRBJ1-1, with TRBD1 matching over 7 bases. The source material was naive CD8+ T cells from blood, with Jurkat cell RNA spiked in. The sample's subset: FACS-sorted CD8+CD4-CCR7+CD45RA+ naive T cells. The clonotype comes from a human donor in good health. Some libraries in this study had Jurkat cell RNA spiked in. In DNA form, the CDR3 reads TGCAGTGCTGGAAGACAGGGTCGCACTGAAGCTTTCTTT. This sequence encodes CSAGRQGRTEAFF.